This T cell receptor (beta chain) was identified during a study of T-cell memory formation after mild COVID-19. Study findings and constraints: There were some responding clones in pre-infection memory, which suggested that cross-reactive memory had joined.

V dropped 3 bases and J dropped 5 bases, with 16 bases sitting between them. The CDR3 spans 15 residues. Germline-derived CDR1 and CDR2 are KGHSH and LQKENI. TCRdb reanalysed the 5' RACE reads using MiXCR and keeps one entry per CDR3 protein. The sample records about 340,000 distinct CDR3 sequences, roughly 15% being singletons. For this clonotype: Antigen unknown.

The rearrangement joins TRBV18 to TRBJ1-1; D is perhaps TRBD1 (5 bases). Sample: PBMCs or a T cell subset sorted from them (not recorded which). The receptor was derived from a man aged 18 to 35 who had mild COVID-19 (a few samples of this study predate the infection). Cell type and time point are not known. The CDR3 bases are TGTGCCAGCTCACCGTTCCCGGGGGGGGAAACTGAAGCTTTCTTT. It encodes CASSPFPGGETEAFF.